The 8 T cell receptor beta chains below all came from one sample that was sequenced in a study of shared clonotypes between healthy human individuals. Repertoires were generated with immunoSEQ multiplex PCR, while TCRdb's copy carries only in-frame clones and drops some. In the table there are around 2.1 million clones, approximately 96% of which are singletons. The sequenced sample was naive CD4+ T cells sorted from blood. The sample's subset: CD45RA+ positively selected. The receptors shown here come from a young man in good health.

The rearrangement joins TRBV4-1 to TRBJ1-5, with a weak D call TRBD1 (6 bases). Trimming took 0 bases from V and 7 from J, leaving 13 bases between them. CDR3 length equals 15 residues. CDR1 is MGHRA, CDR2 YSYEKL, per germline. CDR3 loop: CASSQDIGGAQPQHF. DNA for the CDR3: TGCGCCAGCAGCCAAGATATTGGGGGGGCGCAGCCCCAGCATTTT.

The chain combines TRBV27 with TRBJ2-7; TRBD1 agrees at 8 bases. The germline V gene encodes CDR1 MNHEY and CDR2 SMNVEV (reference sequence). CDR3 length: 14 amino acids. J lost 4 bases, V lost 6 bases, and 8 bases had no gene match. Here the CDR3 reads CASRVTGVTYEQYF. CDR3 DNA sequence: TGTGCCAGCAGGGTGACAGGGGTAACATACGAGCAGTACTTC.

The chain has TRBV19 and TRBJ2-5, with TRBD2 as a possible D gene (5 bases). CDR3 length: 13 amino acids. Germline CDR1 and CDR2: LNHDA and SQIVND (reference sequence). V lost 5 bases and J lost 9, with 16 bases in between. CDR3 coding DNA: TGTGCCAGTAGTGTGGGCACAAAGGAGGCCCAGTACTTC. Translated, it gives CASSVGTKEAQYF. The variable domain in full, completed from reference TRBV19 and TRBJ2-5, reads DGGITQSPKYLFRKEGQNVTLSCEQNLNHDAMYWYRQDPGQGLRLIYYSQIVNDFQKGDIAEGYSVSREKKESFPLTVTSAQKNPTAFYLCASSVGTKEAQYFGPGTRLLVL.

This chain links TRBV7-9 with TRBJ1-5; no clear D gene. This CDR3 contains 15 residues. The ends were cut back, 2 bases at V and 5 bases at J, with 13 bases in the middle. Per germline, CDR1 SEHNR and CDR2 FQNEAQ (reference sequence). CDR3 DNA sequence: TGTGCCAGCAGCTTATTGGGGAACGGCGATCAGCCCCAGCATTTT. This sequence encodes CASSLLGNGDQPQHF.

This chain uses TRBV10-3 with TRBJ2-7, with 7 positions matching TRBD1. V lost 4 bases and J lost 9; bases outside the gene matches: 15. Germline CDR1 reads ENHRY; CDR2 reads SYGVKD. The CDR3 has 15 residues. The CDR3 coding sequence is TGTGCCATCAGTGTAACCGGGACAGTGCCTCCGGGGCAGTACTTC. It translates to CAISVTGTVPPGQYF.

The V call is TRBV7-9, the J call TRBJ2-1; no clear D. In germline, CDR1 is SEHNR, CDR2 FQNEAQ (reference sequence). The CDR3 covers 13 residues. V lost 5 bases and J 4 bases, leaving 9 bases between the germline ends. CDR3 residues: CASSVQDYNEQFF. Here the CDR3 DNA reads TGTGCCAGCAGCGTTCAGGATTACAATGAGCAGTTCTTC.

The V call is TRBV28, the J call TRBJ1-6; possible D gene TRBD1, 5 bases. The CDR3 covers 12 residues. Germline values: CDR1 MDHEN, CDR2 SYDVKM. Trimming left V 6 bases short and J 8 bases short, with 8 bases between. The CDR3 DNA reads TGTGCCAGCAGGACAGCAGATTCACCCCTCCACTTT. Protein product: CASRTADSPLHF.

The chain joins TRBV7-2 to TRBJ2-3; D unresolved. Trimming took off 0 bases at V and 1 base at J, with 8 bases between the two ends. CDR3 length equals 15 residues. Germline CDR1 SGHTA, CDR2 FQGNSA. The CDR3 sequence is CASSLAGMGTDTQYF. The CDR3 nucleotides are TGTGCCAGCAGCTTAGCGGGCATGGGCACAGATACGCAGTATTTT.